The following is a T cell receptor beta chain sequence with its context. Its antigen is not identified. This sample stems from a study of cytomegalovirus exposure and HLA in healthy donors. Primers for the PCR totalled 60 Vbeta and 13 Jbeta. Sequenced by immunoSEQ multiplex PCR; TCRdb stores in-frame clones only, minus some. The sample holds approximately 170,000 clones, approximately 82% seen once. The study, taken as a whole, reports: Most TCR beta V segments were productive about 90% or about 30% of the time in an earlier analysis. Researchers reported in a later analysis that a missense DCLRE1C variant was tied to TCR beta V- and J-gene trimming.

Germline CDR1 is SGHNT and CDR2 is YYREEE (reference sequence). Trimming left V 0 bases short and J 7 bases short, with 10 bases between. This CDR3 comprises 13 residues. This rearrangement joins TRBV5-4 to TRBJ2-5, with a possible D match to TRBD1 (6 bases). Material: PBMCs. The clonotype originates from a male donor in good health and CMV-seronegative. The CDR3 here is CASSLDRAGTQYF. DNA for the CDR3: TGTGCCAGCAGCTTGGACAGGGCAGGGACCCAGTACTTC.